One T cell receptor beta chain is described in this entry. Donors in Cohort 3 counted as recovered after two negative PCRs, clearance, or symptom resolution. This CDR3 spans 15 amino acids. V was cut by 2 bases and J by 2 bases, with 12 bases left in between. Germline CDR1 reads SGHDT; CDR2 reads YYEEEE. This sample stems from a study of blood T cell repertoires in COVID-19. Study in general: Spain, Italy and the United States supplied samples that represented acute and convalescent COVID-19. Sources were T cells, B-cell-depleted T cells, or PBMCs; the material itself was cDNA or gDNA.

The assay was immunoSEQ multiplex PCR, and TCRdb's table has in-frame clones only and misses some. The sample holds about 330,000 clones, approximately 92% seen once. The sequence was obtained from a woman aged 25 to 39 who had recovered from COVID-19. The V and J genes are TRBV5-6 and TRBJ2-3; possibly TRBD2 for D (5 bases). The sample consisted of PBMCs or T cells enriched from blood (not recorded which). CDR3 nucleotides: TGTGCCAGCAGCTTTCCATCCCGGGACACAGATACGCAGTATTTT. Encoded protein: CASSFPSRDTDTQYF. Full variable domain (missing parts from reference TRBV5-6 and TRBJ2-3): DAGVTQSPTHLIKTRGQQVTLRCSPKSGHDTVSWYQQALGQGPQFIFQYYEEEERQRGNFPDRFSGHQFPNYSSELNVNALLLGDSALYLCASSFPSRDTDTQYFGPGTRLTVL.